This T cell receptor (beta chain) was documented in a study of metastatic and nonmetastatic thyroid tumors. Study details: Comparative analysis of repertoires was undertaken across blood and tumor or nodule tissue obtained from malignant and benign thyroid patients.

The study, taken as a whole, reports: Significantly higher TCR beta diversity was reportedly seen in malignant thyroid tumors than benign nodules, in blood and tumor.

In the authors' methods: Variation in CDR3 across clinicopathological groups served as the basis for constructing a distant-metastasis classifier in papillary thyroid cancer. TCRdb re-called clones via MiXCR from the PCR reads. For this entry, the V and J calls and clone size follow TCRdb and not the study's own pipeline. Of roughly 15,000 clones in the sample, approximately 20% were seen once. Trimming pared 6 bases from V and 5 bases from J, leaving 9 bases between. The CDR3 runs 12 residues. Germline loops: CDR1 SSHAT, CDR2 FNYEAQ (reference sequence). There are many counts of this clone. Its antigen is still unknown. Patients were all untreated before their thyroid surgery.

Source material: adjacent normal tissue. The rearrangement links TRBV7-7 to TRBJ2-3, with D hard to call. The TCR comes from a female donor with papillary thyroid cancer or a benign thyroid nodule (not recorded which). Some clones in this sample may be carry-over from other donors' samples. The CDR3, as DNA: TGTGCCAGCAGTCCGGGCGGAGATACGCAGTATTTT. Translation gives CASSPGGDTQYF.